Following are 18 T cell receptor beta chains from one sample sequenced in a study of T cells in Graves' hyperthyroidism and ophthalmopathy. Using RNA transcripts as the source, TCR beta CDR3 regions were amplified. First-round RT-PCR of the TCR CDR3 relied on the HTBI primer set. One entry per CDR3 protein, called by TCRdb with MiXCR from the multiplex PCR reads. The table shows fewer than 650,000 distinct CDR3 sequences, with approximately 15% occurring only once. The sequencing sample was made of blood. These receptors were taken from a woman in her late teens or twenties with Graves' ophthalmopathy.

The chain is built from TRBV5-4 and TRBJ1-1, with TRBD1 identical over 10 bases. CDR1 is SGHNT and CDR2 is YYREEE in the germline V gene (reference sequence). CDR3 length: 15 residues. Unmatched junction bases numbered 4, after V lost 4 bases and J lost 1 base. CDR3 amino acids: CASSRQGAWNTEAFF. CDR3 nucleotide sequence: TGTGCCAGCAGCCGACAGGGGGCGTGGAACACTGAAGCTTTCTTT.

This clonotype showed up just a few times. The chain recombines TRBV14 with TRBJ1-2; possible D gene TRBD1, 5 bases. Germline V gives CDR1 SGHDN, CDR2 FVKESK. This CDR3 comprises 13 residues. V lost 6 bases, J lost 7 bases, and 15 bases lay in between. The DNA of the CDR3 is TGTGCCAGCAGTGACGGACAAGGTGGTGGCTACACCTTC. This gives the protein CASSDGQGGGYTF.

The genes are TRBV25-1 and TRBJ2-5, with a possible D match to TRBD2 (5 bases). Trimming took off 7 bases at V and 1 base at J, with 10 bases between the two ends. There are 13 residues in the CDR3. Germline lookup yields CDR1 MGHDK and CDR2 SYGVNS. The CDR3 DNA follows: TGTGCCAGCACCCGAGGGTCCCAAGAGACCCAGTACTTC. Its translation is CASTRGSQETQYF.

This clonotype was picked up many times. The chain recombines TRBV7-9 with TRBJ2-3, with 10 bases identical to TRBD2. CDR1 SEHNR and CDR2 FQNEAQ come from the germline V gene (reference sequence). V lost 1 base, J lost 7 bases, and 14 bases stayed unmatched. The CDR3 sequence is 18 residues long. The CDR3 DNA is TGTGCCAGCAGCTTAGTTTGGGGCCTAGCGGGAGTAGGGTATACGCAGTATTTT. Its protein is CASSLVWGLAGVGYTQYF. Using reference TRBV7-9 and TRBJ2-3 for the parts outside the CDR3, the full variable domain is DTGVSQNPRHKITKRGQNVTFRCDPISEHNRLYWYRQTLGQGPEFLTYFQNEAQLEKSRLLSDRFSAERPKGSFSTLEIQRTEQGDSAMYLCASSLVWGLAGVGYTQYFGPGTRLTVL.

The chain uses TRBV18 and TRBJ2-7; unclear D gene. V was clipped by 0 bases and J by 1 base, with 10 bases between them. The CDR3 is made up of 15 amino acids. Germline V gene sequence: CDR1 KGHSH, CDR2 LQKENI. CDR3 sequence reads: CASSPPEPDSYEQYF. CDR3 nucleotide sequence: TGTGCCAGCTCACCACCGGAGCCCGATTCCTACGAGCAGTACTTC.

This clonotype was counted only a few times. The J gene is TRBJ2-5, the V gene TRBV7-9; D may be TRBD2 (7 bases). From germline, CDR1 is SEHNR and CDR2 FQNEAQ (reference sequence). V lost 1 base to trimming and J lost 5 bases, with 20 bases between them. This CDR3 has 17 residues. CDR3 nucleotides: TGTGCCAGCAGCTTAGATCCCCCCCGGGGGGCTGGTGAGACCCAGTACTTC. This gives the protein CASSLDPPRGAGETQYF.

On this clonotype: No DNA is shown, since the ends of the CDR3 on it are uncertain; the CDR3 is the one TCRdb lists. The chain couples TRBV24-1 to TRBJ2-2; the listed D gene, TRBD2, was not tested against the DNA. CDR1 KGHDR and CDR2 SFDVKD come from the germline V gene. The CDR3 is 19 residues long, counting both termini. CDR3 amino acids: CATSDPLLAGGQTPGSCFF.

This clonotype was seen many times. The chain joins TRBV3-1 to TRBJ1-1; a possible D gene is TRBD1 (5 bases). From germline, CDR1 is LGHDT and CDR2 YNNKEL (reference sequence). The V and J ends lost 4 bases and 3 bases respectively, with 9 bases between them. CDR3 length equals 13 residues. As DNA, the CDR3 is TGTGCCAGCAGCCTCGGGGGAGACACTGAAGCTTTCTTT. Its protein product is CASSLGGDTEAFF.

The chain is built from TRBV12-3 or TRBV12-4 and TRBJ2-1, with D tentatively TRBD2 (6 bases). V dropped 5 bases and J dropped 12 bases, with 23 bases sitting between them. CDR3 length: 15 amino acids. DNA for the CDR3: TGTGCCAGCAGTCCCGGGACTTCCCCCTATAACGGGCAGTTCTTC. It yields the protein CASSPGTSPYNGQFF.

As concerns this clonotype: A much larger clone differs from this one at a single base, so this may be a read error. The chain employs TRBV28 and TRBJ1-2, with 7 bases lining up with TRBD1. Germline V gene sequence: CDR1 MDHEN, CDR2 SYDVKM. The CDR3 sequence is 16 residues long. CDR3 sequence: CAGSFYQQGFNYGYTF. The CDR3 nucleotides read TGTGCCGGCAGTTTTTACCAACAGGGGTTTAACTATGGCTACACCTTC.

The chain is built from TRBV20-1 and TRBJ1-2; no firm D call. This CDR3 contains 11 residues. Germline CDR1 reads DFQATT; CDR2 reads SNEGSKA (reference sequence). V was cut by 3 bases and J by 1 base, with 3 bases left in between. The CDR3 here is CSASVNYGYTF. In DNA, the CDR3 is TGCAGTGCTAGTGTTAACTATGGCTACACCTTC.

The rearrangement links TRBV30 to TRBJ1-2; 8 nucleotides line up with TRBD1. The CDR3 totals 13 residues. Germline V gene data show CDR1 as GTSNPN and CDR2 as SVGIG (reference sequence). CDR3 DNA sequence: TGTGCTGGCAGGGGGCAGGGGAACTATGGCTACACCTTC. Translating gives CAGRGQGNYGYTF. Full variable domain (missing parts from reference TRBV30 and TRBJ1-2): SQTIHQWPATLVQPVGSPLSLECTVEGTSNPNLYWYRQAAGRGLQLLFYSVGIGQISSEVPQNLSASRPQDRQFILSSKKLLLSDSGFYLCAGRGQGNYGYTFGSGTRLTVV.

At least ten counts were recorded for this clonotype. The chain joins TRBV11-2 to TRBJ2-7; D might be TRBD1 (6 bases). The V end lost 0 bases, the J end lost 0 bases, and 21 bases lay between the germline ends. The V gene's germline CDR1 is SGHAT and CDR2 FQNNGV. The CDR3 is 19 residues long. CDR3 in DNA: TGTGCCAGCAGCTTAGATTTGGCCAAGTTCCGGGACACCTCCTACGAGCAGTACTTC. Amino acids: CASSLDLAKFRDTSYEQYF.

This clonotype was detected ten times or more. The chain uses TRBV27 and TRBJ2-7; D gene unclear. The length of the CDR3 is 15 residues. V lost 5 bases, J lost 2 bases, and 16 bases lay in between. From germline, CDR1 is MNHEY and CDR2 SMNVEV (reference sequence). CDR3 DNA: TGTGCCAGCAGTCTTAGACAACCCGGCCCCTACGAGCAGTACTTC. Its translation: CASSLRQPGPYEQYF.

This clonotype was observed at least ten times. This chain joins TRBV6-5 and TRBJ2-3, with TRBD1 as a possible D gene (5 bases). This CDR3 is built from 15 residues. From germline, CDR1 is MNHEY and CDR2 SVGAGI. V lost 2 bases to trimming and J lost 2 bases, with 11 bases between them. The CDR3 nucleotides read TGTGCCAGCAGTTACGTGGGGCCAGCCACAGATACGCAGTATTTT. Protein sequence: CASSYVGPATDTQYF.

The CDR3 DNA is TGCAGTGCTTTGACCGGCCGCACAGAGACCCAGTTCTTC. This translates into CSALTGRTETQFF. The gene calls are TRBV20-1 and TRBJ2-5; D not certain. The assigned J gene may be wrong: the sequence end matches TRBJ2-1 better. In germline, CDR1 is DFQATT, CDR2 SNEGSKA (reference sequence). The CDR3 extends over 13 amino acids.

The chain joins TRBV6-2 or TRBV6-3 to TRBJ2-7, with 7 bases aligning to TRBD2. After removal of 0 bases from V and 3 bases from J, the junction contained 5 bases not matched to a gene. CDR1 is MNHEY and CDR2 is SVGEGT in the germline V gene. The CDR3 runs 15 residues. In DNA, the CDR3 is TGTGCCAGCAGTTACTCAGCGGGATTTAACTACGAGCAGTACTTC. This codes for CASSYSAGFNYEQYF.

This clonotype was observed many times. This chain connects TRBV7-2 to TRBJ2-3; tentative D call: TRBD1 (6 bases). This CDR3 region has 16 residues. V was clipped by 1 base and J by 6 bases, with 17 bases between them. Looked up from germline, CDR1 is SGHTA and CDR2 is FQGNSA. CDR3 sequence: CASSLGGGRGTDTQYF. The CDR3 DNA reads TGTGCCAGCAGCTTAGGTGGGGGCAGGGGTACCGATACGCAGTATTTT.